The rows below give T cell receptor beta chains drawn from one sample of a study of cytomegalovirus exposure and HLA in healthy donors. Sequencing used immunoSEQ multiplex PCR; TCRdb keeps in-frame clones, though not all of them. This sample has under 200,000 clones, with approximately 86% found just once. Sequencing was done on a sample of PBMCs. The receptors were sampled from a woman under 30 in good health and CMV-seronegative. CDR3s include the opening cysteine and the closing phenylalanine or tryptophan. A D gene is named only where the DNA matches it firmly. Size values are once, few and many counts, or a class for expanded clones, and some rows have none.

D gene	J gene	clone size	V gene	CDR3 protein	CDR3 DNA
TRBD1	TRBJ2-7	-	TRBV4-1	CASSQVGTGGNYEQYF	TGCGCCAGCAGCCAAGTGGGGACAGGGGGGAACTACGAGCAGTACTTC
-	TRBJ1-2	few	TRBV6-6	CASSSGLVYGYTF	TGTGCCAGCAGTTCTGGACTCGTCTATGGCTACACCTTC
TRBD1	TRBJ1-1	-	TRBV9	CASGTGGIGTEAFF	TGTGCCAGCGGGACAGGGGGAATTGGAACTGAAGCTTTCTTT
-	TRBJ1-5	once	TRBV19	CASSIDLEVGGQHF	TGTGCCAGTAGTATAGATCTCGAGGTGGGTGGCCAGCATTTT
-	TRBJ1-1	-	TRBV6-1	CASSPWRSMNTEAFF	TGTGCCAGCAGTCCATGGAGAAGCATGAACACTGAAGCTTTCTTT
-	TRBJ1-5	-	TRBV7-3	CASSREYSNQPQHF	TGTGCCAGCAGCCGAGAATATAGCAATCAGCCCCAGCATTTT
-	TRBJ2-2	-	TRBV5-4	CASSLALDGELFF	TGTGCCAGCAGCTTGGCCTTAGACGGGGAGCTGTTTTTT
TRBD1	TRBJ1-2	-	TRBV29-1	CSVERTGDYGYTF	TGCAGCGTTGAACGGACAGGGGACTATGGCTACACCTTC
-	TRBJ1-1	few	TRBV18	CASSPWTALTTEAFF	TGTGCCAGCTCACCCTGGACAGCATTGACTACTGAAGCTTTCTTT
-	TRBJ1-2	-	TRBV7-9	CASRSDGQGAYGYTF	TGTGCCAGCAGATCAGATGGACAAGGAGCCTATGGCTACACCTTC
-	TRBJ2-1	-	TRBV4-3	CASSQDPRGDEQFF	TGCGCCAGCAGCCAAGATCCCAGGGGGGATGAGCAGTTCTTC
-	TRBJ2-7	-	TRBV6-5	CASSPRGGENEQYF	TGTGCCAGCAGCCCCAGGGGTGGTGAAAACGAGCAGTACTTC
-	TRBJ2-7	-	TRBV9	CASSPYGYEQYF	TGTGCCAGCAGCCCGTACGGGTACGAGCAGTACTTC
-	TRBJ1-2	-	TRBV19	CASSSISGASARYGYTF	TGTGCCAGTAGTTCAATTAGCGGGGCGTCGGCGCGCTATGGCTACACCTTC
-	TRBJ1-5	-	TRBV5-6	CASSLFSGTLQPQHF	TGTGCCAGCAGCTTGTTCTCGGGGACACTTCAGCCCCAGCATTTT
TRBD1	TRBJ2-5	-	TRBV5-1	CASARGQTQETQYF	TGCGCCAGCGCGAGGGGGCAGACCCAAGAGACCCAGTACTTC
-	TRBJ1-2	-	TRBV19	CASSSSGTKGGYTF	TGTGCCAGTAGTTCCTCCGGGACAAAGGGCGGCTACACCTTC
-	TRBJ1-2	few	TRBV12-5	CASGGEDAERYGYTF	TGTGCTAGTGGGGGGGAGGACGCCGAGCGGTATGGCTACACCTTC
TRBD2	TRBJ2-1	-	TRBV6-1	CASSEWGTSKHNEQFF	TGTGCCAGCAGTGAATGGGGGACTAGTAAACACAATGAGCAGTTCTTC
TRBD1	TRBJ2-2	-	TRBV7-8	CASSLEGTGASGELFF	TGTGCCAGCAGCTTAGAGGGGACAGGGGCCTCCGGGGAGCTGTTTTTT
TRBD2	TRBJ2-3	-	TRBV30	CAYTRLAGGPGDTQYF	TGTGCCTATACGAGACTAGCGGGGGGGCCGGGGGATACGCAGTATTTT
TRBD2	TRBJ2-1	-	TRBV19	CASKSRGDIHNEQFF	TGTGCCAGTAAGTCGCGGGGGGACATCCACAATGAGCAGTTCTTC